The clone carrying this T cell receptor beta chain was seen many times. As yet, its antigen is unknown. Germline V gene lookup returns CDR1 SQVTM and CDR2 ANQGSEA. The CDR3 runs to 13 residues. J was trimmed by 6 bases and V by 6 bases; bases with no gene match: 6. The sample belongs to a study of early T cells in non-severe SARS-CoV-2 infection. Study in general: Alpha and beta chains were unpaired, from unsorted whole-blood bulk RNA. Study-wide results and caveats: The VDJdb matching leaned toward anti-spike CD8 responses and overlooked private and CD4 specificities.

Attachment of unique molecular identifiers to individual cDNA molecules was performed. A single record per CDR3 protein comes from TCRdb applying MiXCR to the 5' RACE reads. The sample contains 45,000 or so distinct CDR3 sequences, about 4% of which appear only once. The rearrangement links TRBV29-1 to TRBJ2-2; the match to TRBD2 covers 8 bases. This sequence originates from an adult who was a healthcare worker with PCR-confirmed SARS-CoV-2 infection or an uninfected control (not recorded which). Sequencing was carried out using whole blood. The CDR3 nucleotides are TGCAGCGTCCAGCGGGGGATCGCCGGGGAGCTGTTTTTT. This codes for CSVQRGIAGELFF.